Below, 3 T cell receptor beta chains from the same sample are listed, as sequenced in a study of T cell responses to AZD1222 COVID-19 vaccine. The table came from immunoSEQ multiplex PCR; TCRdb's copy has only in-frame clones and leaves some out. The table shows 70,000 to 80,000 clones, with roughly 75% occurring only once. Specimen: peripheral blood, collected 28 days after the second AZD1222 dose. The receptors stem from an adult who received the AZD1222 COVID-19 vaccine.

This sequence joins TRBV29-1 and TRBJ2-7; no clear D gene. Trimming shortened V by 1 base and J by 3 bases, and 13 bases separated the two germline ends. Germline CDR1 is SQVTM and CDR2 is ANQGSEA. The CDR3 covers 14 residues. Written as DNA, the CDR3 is TGCAGCGTTGAAGGGGAAGACACCAGCTACGAGCAGTACTTC. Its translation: CSVEGEDTSYEQYF.

CDR3 coding DNA: TGTGCCACGCGGACGGCACAGTTAAATGAAGCTTTCTTT. It specifies CATRTAQLNEAFF. This chain joins TRBV6-5 and TRBJ1-1; no definite D call. Germline CDR1 and CDR2: MNHEY and SVGAGI. V lost 10 bases and J lost 7, with 19 bases in between. This CDR3 comprises 13 residues.

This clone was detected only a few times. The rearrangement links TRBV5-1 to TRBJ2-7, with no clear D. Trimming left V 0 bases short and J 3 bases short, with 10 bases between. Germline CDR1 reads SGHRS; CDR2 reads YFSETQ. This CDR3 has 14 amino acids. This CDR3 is CASSLVSGFYEQYF. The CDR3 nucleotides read TGCGCCAGCAGCTTGGTCTCCGGATTCTACGAGCAGTACTTC.